This T cell receptor beta chain comes out of a study of shared clonotypes between healthy human individuals. Points from the study as a whole: Blood was the sole source, and tissue repertoires probably differ.

Produced via immunoSEQ multiplex PCR; TCRdb's table is partial and in-frame only. The sample lists 2 million to 2.5 million clones; just under 95% were seen once. V lost 0 bases to trimming and J lost 3 bases, with 12 bases between them. The length of the CDR3 is 15 residues. Germline assignment: CDR1 SGDLS and CDR2 YYNGEE. As concerns this clone: Its antigen is not identified.

Sample: naive CD4+ T cells from PBMCs. This sample's subset: CD45RA+ positively selected. This chain connects TRBV9 to TRBJ1-2; possible D gene TRBD1, 5 bases. This receptor was identified in a man younger than 35 in good health. Some clones in this sample may be carry-over from other donors' samples. CDR3: CASSVDPRQHYGYTF. In DNA form, the CDR3 reads TGTGCCAGCAGCGTAGACCCCCGACAGCACTATGGCTACACCTTC.